A selection of T cell receptor beta chains follows, all from one sample in a study of read filtering for tumor transcriptome and immune sequencing. TCRdb processed the reads anew with MiXCR; each CDR3 protein has one entry. This table holds about 62,000 distinct CDR3 sequences, roughly 19% found once. The sequenced sample consisted of a population of CD138-negative cells sorted from bone marrow. All receptors derive from a donor at least 40 years old with multiple myeloma. The CDR3 runs from the conserved cysteine through the conserved F or W. Each record gives: V gene, D gene, clone size, J gene, CDR3 protein, CDR3 DNA. D genes are given only for firm matches. The size field is filled for only some rows; it gives once, few, many or a size class.

TRBV10-1	TRBD2	many	TRBJ2-1	CASSEATLAGGGRNEQFF	TGCGCCAGCAGTGAGGCGACCCTAGCGGGCGGCGGGCGCAATGAGCAGTTCTTC
TRBV5-4	-	many	TRBJ2-1	CASSPGPSLVRSHEQFF	TGTGCCAGCAGCCCGGGACCGTCATTAGTCCGGAGCCATGAGCAGTTCTTC
TRBV7-9	TRBD1	many	TRBJ2-5	CASSSDRDGVRETQYF	TGTGCCAGCAGCTCCGACAGGGACGGTGTTAGGGAGACCCAGTACTTC
TRBV9	TRBD2	many	TRBJ2-7	CASSVEGGLAGGEQYF	TGTGCCAGCAGCGTAGAAGGGGGACTAGCGGGGGGTGAGCAGTACTTC
TRBV19	TRBD2	many	TRBJ2-3	CASSNRLAGEGDTQYF	TGTGCCAGTAGCAACAGACTAGCGGGAGAAGGAGATACGCAGTATTTT
TRBV19	-	-	TRBJ1-5	CASRSKQGPYQPQHF	TGTGCCAGTAGATCGAAACAGGGACCCTATCAGCCCCAGCATTTT
TRBV5-1	-	many	TRBJ1-1	CASSLDPNTEAFF	TGCGCCAGCAGCTTGGATCCGAACACTGAAGCTTTCTTT
TRBV20-1	TRBD2	many	TRBJ2-1	CSASRLAFNNEQFF	TGCAGTGCTAGTAGACTAGCTTTCAACAATGAGCAGTTCTTC
TRBV6-5	-	many	TRBJ1-6	CASSYKEYNSPLHF	TGTGCCAGCAGTTACAAGGAATATAATTCACCCCTCCACTTT
TRBV25-1	TRBD1	many	TRBJ2-5	CASSEWDRGIETQYF	TGTGCCAGCAGTGAATGGGACAGGGGCATAGAGACCCAGTACTTC
TRBV25-1	TRBD2	many	TRBJ2-3	CASSELAASTDTQYF	TGTGCCAGCAGTGAACTAGCGGCTAGCACAGATACGCAGTATTTT
TRBV5-1	-	many	TRBJ1-4	CASSLSRDPTNEKLFF	TGCGCCAGCAGCTTGTCGCGGGATCCAACTAATGAAAAACTGTTTTTT
TRBV19	-	many	TRBJ1-1	CASSIFAGNTEAFF	TGTGCCAGTAGTATCTTCGCAGGGAACACTGAAGCTTTCTTT
TRBV29-1	-	many	TRBJ1-5	CSVEGTRGQPQHF	TGCAGCGTTGAGGGCACTAGGGGTCAGCCCCAGCATTTT
TRBV20-1	-	few	TRBJ2-7	CSATTSSPRTGEQYF	TGCAGTGCTACCACCTCAAGCCCCAGGACGGGCGAGCAGTACTTC
TRBV27	-	many	TRBJ1-2	CASSLGLVTGLDGYTF	TGTGCCAGCAGTTTAGGGCTGGTTACAGGTCTCGATGGCTACACCTTC
TRBV6-6	TRBD2	-	TRBJ2-2	CATAGGAGTGELFF	TGTGCCACCGCGGGGGGGGCGGGCACCGGGGAGCTGTTTTTT
TRBV2	-	many	TRBJ2-1	CASSPIDILYNEQFF	TGTGCCAGCAGCCCAATTGACATCCTCTACAATGAGCAGTTCTTC
TRBV12-3/TRBV12-4	-	many	TRBJ2-2	CASSLGSFRVNTGELFF	TGTGCCAGCAGTTTAGGCAGTTTTAGAGTGAACACCGGGGAGCTGTTTTTT
TRBV20-1	TRBD2	many	TRBJ2-1	CSASRGGPYNEQFF	TGCAGTGCCTCACGGGGGGGCCCCTACAATGAGCAGTTCTTC